This T cell receptor (beta chain) was recorded in a study of blood T cell repertoires in COVID-19. CDR3 length: 13 residues. Produced via immunoSEQ multiplex PCR; TCRdb's table is partial and in-frame only. The table has around 140,000 clones, over 60% seen once. This clone was counted between two and nine times. The clonotype was recovered from a woman older than 75 with active or convalescent COVID-19. The sample comprised peripheral blood. The rearrangement uses TRBV12-2 and TRBJ2-2; TRBD2 is taken as the D call from the table, unchecked against the DNA. TRBV12-2 is recorded as a pseudogene. Here the CDR3 reads CASPYPNTGELFF. CDR3 nucleotide sequence: TGTGCAAGTCCCTATCCGAACACCGGGGAGCTGTTTTTT.